This T cell receptor beta chain was profiled in a study of cytomegalovirus exposure and HLA in healthy donors. Study as a whole: From HLA-typed donors, an early data release held 70 million to 100 million unique TCRs.

Germline loops: CDR1 MNHEY, CDR2 SMNVEV (reference sequence). This CDR3 has 13 residues. About this clone itself: Its antigen is not known.

PCR was performed using 60 Vbeta and 13 Jbeta primers. TCRdb's copy holds only in-frame clones and misses some; the assay was immunoSEQ multiplex PCR. The sample lists roughly 160,000 clones; 80% to 90% were seen once. General study findings and limits: The presence/absence work took it that sequencing depth was about the same across donors. No immune exposure information besides CMV serostatus was available. DRB1 showed the most TCR associations and HLA-C the fewest in a later analysis, as rates varied by HLA locus.

The chain recombines TRBV27 with TRBJ2-5, with TRBD2 matching 10 bases. TRBJ2-7 matches the DNA end more closely, so the J call is doubtful. This sequence originates from a male donor in good health and CMV-seronegative. The sample consisted of PBMCs. CDR3 sequence reads: CASRPSGRYEQYF. Here the CDR3 DNA reads TGTGCCAGCCGCCCTAGCGGGAGATACGAGCAGTACTTC.